These T cell receptor beta chains were read from a single sample in a study of early T cells in non-severe SARS-CoV-2 infection. TCRdb re-analysed the 5' RACE reads in MiXCR, keeping a single row per CDR3 protein. The sample contains tens of thousands of distinct CDR3 sequences, around 4.5% of which appear only once. This specimen was whole blood, taken at baseline. The receptors originated from an adult who was a healthcare worker with PCR-confirmed SARS-CoV-2 infection or an uninfected control (not recorded which). Both conserved end residues are part of each CDR3. Fields, in order: clone size, D gene, V gene, J gene, CDR3 DNA, CDR3 protein. D genes are given only for firm matches. Rows give clone size only sometimes, using once, few, many, or a class for an expanded clone.

clone size: -
D gene: TRBD2
V gene: TRBV7-2
J gene: TRBJ2-4
CDR3 DNA: TGTGCCAGCAGCTTGCCACTAGCGGGAGCTATGTGGTACTTC
CDR3 protein: CASSLPLAGAMWYF

clone size: -
D gene: -
V gene: TRBV3-2
J gene: TRBJ2-3
CDR3 DNA: TGTGCCAGCAGCCAAGAGGCTAGCGGGGGGTCGGCAGATACGCAGTATTTT
CDR3 protein: CASSQEASGGSADTQYF

clone size: many
D gene: -
V gene: TRBV20-1
J gene: TRBJ1-1
CDR3 DNA: TGCAGTGCTGCAGTAGGGAGCATGAACACTGAAGCTTTCTTT
CDR3 protein: CSAAVGSMNTEAFF

clone size: many
D gene: -
V gene: TRBV11-2
J gene: TRBJ2-1
CDR3 DNA: TGTGCCAGCAGCTTAGAGTTGCCTCCCCTTTACAATGAGCATTTCTTC
CDR3 protein: CASSLELPPLYNEHFF

clone size: many
D gene: -
V gene: TRBV6-5
J gene: TRBJ2-7
CDR3 DNA: TGTGCCAGCAGTACCGGACAGTACGAGCAGTACTTC
CDR3 protein: CASSTGQYEQYF

clone size: many
D gene: -
V gene: TRBV2
J gene: TRBJ2-5
CDR3 DNA: TGTGCCACAACAGGGACTCGTACGGAGACCCAGTACTTC
CDR3 protein: CATTGTRTETQYF

clone size: many
D gene: TRBD1
V gene: TRBV9
J gene: TRBJ1-1
CDR3 DNA: TGTGCCAGCAGCTCAAGGGGGCGGGATGAAGCTTTCTTT
CDR3 protein: CASSSRGRDEAFF

clone size: many
D gene: -
V gene: TRBV11-2
J gene: TRBJ1-1
CDR3 DNA: TGTGCCAGCAGCTTAGATATGGGGGGAGCTTTCTTT
CDR3 protein: CASSLDMGGAFF

clone size: many
D gene: TRBD1
V gene: TRBV12-3/TRBV12-4
J gene: TRBJ1-5
CDR3 DNA: TGTGCCAGCAGTTTTTCTACCGGGACAGATAATCAGCCCCAGCATTTT
CDR3 protein: CASSFSTGTDNQPQHF

clone size: many
D gene: TRBD1
V gene: TRBV12-3/TRBV12-4
J gene: TRBJ1-3
CDR3 DNA: TGTGCCAGCAGCGGCGACAGGGCAACAGAAAACACCATATATTTT
CDR3 protein: CASSGDRATENTIYF

clone size: many
D gene: -
V gene: TRBV7-2
J gene: TRBJ2-1
CDR3 DNA: TGTGCCAGCAGCTCGGAATACTACAATGAGCAGTTCTTC
CDR3 protein: CASSSEYYNEQFF

clone size: -
D gene: -
V gene: TRBV12-3/TRBV12-4
J gene: TRBJ2-7
CDR3 DNA: TGTGCCAGCAAGGAGGGTCACGAGCAGTACTTC
CDR3 protein: CASKEGHEQYF

clone size: few
D gene: TRBD2
V gene: TRBV30
J gene: TRBJ2-3
CDR3 DNA: TGTGCCTGGAGTGGCCCCGGTGGCGGGAGCCCAGATACGCAGTATTTT
CDR3 protein: CAWSGPGGGSPDTQYF

clone size: -
D gene: -
V gene: TRBV29-1
J gene: TRBJ2-3
CDR3 DNA: TGCAGCGTTGAACCTGGGCAAAGCCTCACAGATACGCAGTATTTT
CDR3 protein: CSVEPGQSLTDTQYF

clone size: medium-sized
D gene: -
V gene: TRBV7-9
J gene: TRBJ1-3
CDR3 DNA: TGTGCCAGCAGCTTAGCGATGGGTGGAAACACCATATATTTT
CDR3 protein: CASSLAMGGNTIYF

clone size: many
D gene: -
V gene: TRBV21-1
J gene: TRBJ2-7
CDR3 DNA: TGTGCCACCTGGGACAGTCGGTTATATCCGGGGGCCTACGAGCAGTACTTC
CDR3 protein: CATWDSRLYPGAYEQYF

clone size: many
D gene: -
V gene: TRBV12-3/TRBV12-4
J gene: TRBJ2-1
CDR3 DNA: TGTGCCAGCAGTTTACGCGGACAGCCACTTTACAATGAGCAGTTCTTC
CDR3 protein: CASSLRGQPLYNEQFF

clone size: many
D gene: TRBD2
V gene: TRBV7-3
J gene: TRBJ2-3
CDR3 DNA: TGTGCCAGCTCTCCCCTAGCGGGAGGGAAGCAGTATTTT
CDR3 protein: CASSPLAGGKQYF

clone size: many
D gene: TRBD1
V gene: TRBV4-3
J gene: TRBJ1-3
CDR3 DNA: TGCGCCAGCAGCCAAGATTTCCCGACAGGGGACTCTGGAAACACCATATATTTT
CDR3 protein: CASSQDFPTGDSGNTIYF

clone size: many
D gene: -
V gene: TRBV5-5
J gene: TRBJ1-4
CDR3 DNA: TGTGCCAGCAGCTGGGGCCCAGGGGCAGATAATGAAAAACTGTTTTTT
CDR3 protein: CASSWGPGADNEKLFF

clone size: -
D gene: -
V gene: TRBV2
J gene: TRBJ2-1
CDR3 DNA: TGTGCCAGCAGTGAAGACGGCAGATACAATGAGCAGTTCTTC
CDR3 protein: CASSEDGRYNEQFF

clone size: many
D gene: -
V gene: TRBV6-2/TRBV6-3
J gene: TRBJ2-4
CDR3 DNA: TGTGCCAGCAGCCCACGGGGTAATCGGGCCAAAAACATTCAGTACTTC
CDR3 protein: CASSPRGNRAKNIQYF

clone size: many
D gene: -
V gene: TRBV4-2
J gene: TRBJ1-2
CDR3 DNA: TGTGCCAGCAGTTCCCAAAGACCGGATGGCTACACCTTC
CDR3 protein: CASSSQRPDGYTF

clone size: many
D gene: -
V gene: TRBV9
J gene: TRBJ2-2
CDR3 DNA: TGTGCCAGCAGCCAAGATCTGACCGGGGAGCTGTTTTTT
CDR3 protein: CASSQDLTGELFF

clone size: many
D gene: -
V gene: TRBV24-1
J gene: TRBJ1-1
CDR3 DNA: TGTGCCACCAGACAGGGTGGCAACACTGAAGCTTTCTTT
CDR3 protein: CATRQGGNTEAFF

clone size: many
D gene: -
V gene: TRBV7-9
J gene: TRBJ1-4
CDR3 DNA: TGTGCCAGCAGCTTAACAGCGGGGGACGAAAAACTGTTTTTT
CDR3 protein: CASSLTAGDEKLFF

clone size: many
D gene: TRBD1
V gene: TRBV7-2
J gene: TRBJ2-5
CDR3 DNA: TGTGCCAGCAGCCAAAGACAGGGGATTTTATGGACCCAGTACTTC
CDR3 protein: CASSQRQGILWTQYF

clone size: many
D gene: -
V gene: TRBV11-1
J gene: TRBJ2-3
CDR3 DNA: TGTGCCAGCCGTAAAGACGTCAGGGACACAGATACGCAGTATTTT
CDR3 protein: CASRKDVRDTDTQYF

clone size: many
D gene: -
V gene: TRBV7-2
J gene: TRBJ2-3
CDR3 DNA: TGTGCCAGCAGCTTAGTTGGAGGCACAGATACGCAGTATTTT
CDR3 protein: CASSLVGGTDTQYF

clone size: many
D gene: -
V gene: TRBV10-3
J gene: TRBJ2-3
CDR3 DNA: TGTGCCATCTCCGGGGGCCAGGAAGATACGCAGTATTTT
CDR3 protein: CAISGGQEDTQYF

clone size: many
D gene: TRBD1
V gene: TRBV7-2
J gene: TRBJ2-2
CDR3 DNA: TGTGCCAGCAGCCGACAGGGGTCCACCGGGGAGCTGTTTTTT
CDR3 protein: CASSRQGSTGELFF

clone size: many
D gene: -
V gene: TRBV3-1
J gene: TRBJ2-2
CDR3 DNA: TGTGCCAGCAGCCAAGAGGGGGCTACCGGGGAGCTGTTTTTT
CDR3 protein: CASSQEGATGELFF

clone size: many
D gene: -
V gene: TRBV7-2
J gene: TRBJ1-1
CDR3 DNA: TGTGCCAGCAGCTTATATTCAGGGGTCACTGAAGCTTTCTTT
CDR3 protein: CASSLYSGVTEAFF

clone size: few
D gene: -
V gene: TRBV6-5
J gene: TRBJ2-1
CDR3 DNA: TGTGCCAGCAGTTCTCGACCACGAAGGGACAATGAGCAGTTCTTC
CDR3 protein: CASSSRPRRDNEQFF

clone size: many
D gene: TRBD2
V gene: TRBV2
J gene: TRBJ2-1
CDR3 DNA: TGTGCCAGCAGGCCAGCGGGGGCGAAACTCAATGAGCAGTTCTTC
CDR3 protein: CASRPAGAKLNEQFF

clone size: -
D gene: -
V gene: TRBV20-1
J gene: TRBJ2-3
CDR3 DNA: TGCAGTGCTGAGGGCACCTGGGGTTTTGGAGGAACAGATACGCAGTATTTT
CDR3 protein: CSAEGTWGFGGTDTQYF

clone size: medium-sized
D gene: -
V gene: TRBV6-1
J gene: TRBJ2-7
CDR3 DNA: TGTGCCAGCAGTGTAGCGGTTGGGTTACCCACTCAGTACTTC
CDR3 protein: CASSVAVGLPTQYF

clone size: few
D gene: -
V gene: TRBV18
J gene: TRBJ2-5
CDR3 DNA: TGTGCCAGCTCACCACCCTCAATTGTAGAGACCCAGTACTTC
CDR3 protein: CASSPPSIVETQYF

clone size: many
D gene: -
V gene: TRBV20-1
J gene: TRBJ2-4
CDR3 DNA: TGCAGTGCTAGAGACCAAAACATTCAGTACTTC
CDR3 protein: CSARDQNIQYF

clone size: many
D gene: -
V gene: TRBV6-4
J gene: TRBJ2-7
CDR3 DNA: TGTGCCAGCAGTGGGCCACGCTACGAGCAGTACTTC
CDR3 protein: CASSGPRYEQYF

clone size: medium-sized
D gene: -
V gene: TRBV10-3
J gene: TRBJ2-1
CDR3 DNA: TGTGCCATCAGCACAAGTTTGAGGGATGAGCAGTTCTTC
CDR3 protein: CAISTSLRDEQFF

clone size: many
D gene: TRBD1
V gene: TRBV28
J gene: TRBJ1-6
CDR3 DNA: TGTGCCAGCTTAGGCGACAGGGCCAATAATTCACCCCTCCACTTT
CDR3 protein: CASLGDRANNSPLHF

clone size: many
D gene: -
V gene: TRBV3-1
J gene: TRBJ2-1
CDR3 DNA: TGTGCCAGCAGCCCGTCATACGGGACTCCCGATTTC
CDR3 protein: CASSPSYGTPDF

clone size: many
D gene: TRBD2
V gene: TRBV20-1
J gene: TRBJ2-7
CDR3 DNA: TGCAGTGCTTTTAGCGGGGGGGCCATTTACGAGCAGTACTTC
CDR3 protein: CSAFSGGAIYEQYF

clone size: many
D gene: TRBD2
V gene: TRBV12-3/TRBV12-4
J gene: TRBJ2-3
CDR3 DNA: TGTGCCAGCAGTTCCTTACTAGCGGGGGAAGGGGATACGCAGTATTTT
CDR3 protein: CASSSLLAGEGDTQYF

clone size: many
D gene: -
V gene: TRBV5-6
J gene: TRBJ1-6
CDR3 DNA: TGTGCCAGCAGGAGACAGGTTCTCCTTACTGATTCACCCCTCCACTTT
CDR3 protein: CASRRQVLLTDSPLHF

clone size: many
D gene: -
V gene: TRBV10-3
J gene: TRBJ2-3
CDR3 DNA: TGTGCCATCAGGGGGGACCCCACAGATACGCAGTATTTT
CDR3 protein: CAIRGDPTDTQYF

clone size: many
D gene: -
V gene: TRBV29-1
J gene: TRBJ2-1
CDR3 DNA: TGCAGCGTTCTTAGCGGATACAATGAGCAGTTCTTC
CDR3 protein: CSVLSGYNEQFF

clone size: many
D gene: -
V gene: TRBV3-1
J gene: TRBJ1-5
CDR3 DNA: TGTGCCAGCAAAGGGGCGGGAACGAATCAGCCCCAGCATTTT
CDR3 protein: CASKGAGTNQPQHF

clone size: many
D gene: -
V gene: TRBV9
J gene: TRBJ2-7
CDR3 DNA: TGTGCCAGCAGCGCCCTGGACAGTTGGGAGCAGTACTTC
CDR3 protein: CASSALDSWEQYF

clone size: many
D gene: TRBD1
V gene: TRBV11-2
J gene: TRBJ2-1
CDR3 DNA: TGTGCCAGCAGTACCGGGACAGGGGATTACAATGAGCAGTTCTTC
CDR3 protein: CASSTGTGDYNEQFF

clone size: many
D gene: -
V gene: TRBV6-5
J gene: TRBJ1-5
CDR3 DNA: TGTGCCAGCAGTTACAGGGGAAACCAGCCCCAGCATTTT
CDR3 protein: CASSYRGNQPQHF

clone size: many
D gene: -
V gene: TRBV5-1
J gene: TRBJ2-3
CDR3 DNA: TGCGCCAGCAGCAACCTTCAGCGGGCAACAGATACGCAGTATTTT
CDR3 protein: CASSNLQRATDTQYF

clone size: few
D gene: TRBD2
V gene: TRBV28
J gene: TRBJ2-3
CDR3 DNA: TGTGCCAGCAGTTTAGCCGGGGGGTCCGCCCATACGCAGTATTTT
CDR3 protein: CASSLAGGSAHTQYF

clone size: many
D gene: TRBD1
V gene: TRBV29-1
J gene: TRBJ2-7
CDR3 DNA: TGCAGCGTTGAAGGAGTTGGTAGGGACAGGGATAACGAGCAGTACTTC
CDR3 protein: CSVEGVGRDRDNEQYF